These 5 T cell receptor beta chains were all obtained from the same sample, sequenced in a study of blood T cell repertoires in COVID-19. Assay: immunoSEQ multiplex PCR; the TCRdb copy retains only in-frame clones and omits some. Among approximately 250,000 clones listed, 84% were seen once. Sequenced sample: peripheral blood. The receptors originated from a human donor in a cohort sampled during active COVID-19.

This chain links TRBV6-5 with TRBJ2-7; no definite D call. Trimming took 6 bases from V and 6 from J, leaving 9 bases between them. Germline assignment: CDR1 MNHEY and CDR2 SVGAGI. The CDR3 sequence is 11 residues long. CDR3 loop: CASRRELEQYF. CDR3 DNA sequence: TGTGCCAGCAGAAGAGAACTCGAGCAGTACTTC.

This clone was observed a handful of times. V gene TRBV11-2 combines with J gene TRBJ1-4; no firm D call. Trimming shortened V by 1 base and J by 4 bases, and 7 bases separated the two germline ends. The CDR3 loop spans 14 amino acids. In germline, CDR1 is SGHAT, CDR2 FQNNGV. The CDR3 loop is CASSLGGHNEKLFF. CDR3 in DNA: TGTGCCAGCAGCTTAGGCGGTCATAATGAAAAACTGTTTTTT.

CDR3 residues: CASSQWDRDAGYTF. In DNA, the CDR3 is TGCGCCAGCAGCCAGTGGGACAGGGACGCCGGCTACACCTTC. This chain links TRBV4-3 with TRBJ1-2; 9 bases agree with TRBD1. V was pared by 3 bases and J by 8 bases, with 7 bases of the junction left unmatched. The germline gives CDR1 LGHNA, CDR2 YSLEER. This CDR3 is built from 14 residues.

The chain links TRBV29-1 to TRBJ2-2, with D unclear. CDR3 length: 12 amino acids. The ends were cut back, 0 bases at V and 5 bases at J, with 4 bases in the middle. Germline CDR1 reads SQVTM; CDR2 reads ANQGSEA. CDR3 residues: CSVEEETGELFF. CDR3 nucleotides: TGCAGCGTTGAAGAGGAGACCGGGGAGCTGTTTTTT.

This clone appeared a single time. The chain combines TRBV6-4 with TRBJ2-1, with 8 bases that match TRBD2. V trimming: 8 bases; J trimming: 0 bases; junction bases outside the gene matches: 3. Germline CDR1 reads MRHNA; CDR2 reads SNTAGT. This CDR3 region has 14 residues. The CDR3 DNA follows: TGTGCCAGCGCGGGAGGAAACTCCTACAATGAGCAGTTCTTC. Its translation is CASAGGNSYNEQFF.